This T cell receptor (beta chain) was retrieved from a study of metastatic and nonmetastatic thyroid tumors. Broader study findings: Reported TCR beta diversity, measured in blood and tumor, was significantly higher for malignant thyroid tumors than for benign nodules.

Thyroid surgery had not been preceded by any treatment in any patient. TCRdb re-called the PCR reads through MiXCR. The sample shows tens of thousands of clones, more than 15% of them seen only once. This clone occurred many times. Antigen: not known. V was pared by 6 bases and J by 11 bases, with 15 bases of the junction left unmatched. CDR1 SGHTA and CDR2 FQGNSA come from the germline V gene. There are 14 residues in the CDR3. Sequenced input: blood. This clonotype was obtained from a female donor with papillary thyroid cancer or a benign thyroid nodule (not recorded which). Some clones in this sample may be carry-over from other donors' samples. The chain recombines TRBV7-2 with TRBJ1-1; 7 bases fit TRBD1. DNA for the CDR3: TGTGCCAGCAGTGGGGGCTACAGGGGCAACGGCGCTTTCTTT. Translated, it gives CASSGGYRGNGAFF.